This T cell receptor beta chain was recovered during a study of OX40 agonist ivuxolimab in advanced cancers. Overall study: Partial responses occurred in Three dose-escalation patients, one with hepatocellular carcinoma and two with cutaneous melanoma.

Blood draws occurred at baseline, cycle 4 day 1, and cycle 7 day 1. Trimming cost V 0 bases and J 0 bases, with 18 bases left between them. Germline V lookup: CDR1 LNHDA, CDR2 SQIVND (reference sequence). CDR3 length equals 19 residues. Sequencing was performed with immunoSEQ multiplex PCR; in TCRdb, only in-frame clones are kept and a portion is missing. The repertoire holds roughly 72,000 clones, with around 85% as singletons. Material: CD4+ or CD8+ T cells sorted from blood, obtained in a trial of the OX40 agonist ivuxolimab. The rearrangement uses TRBV19 and TRBJ1-5; D not certain. This receptor was taken from an adult with an advanced solid tumor such as melanoma, head and neck, liver or kidney cancer. CDR3 sequence (DNA): TGTGCCAGTAGTATAGAGGGAGGGAGCGGCGTATATAGCAATCAGCCCCAGCATTTT. As protein: CASSIEGGSGVYSNQPQHF.